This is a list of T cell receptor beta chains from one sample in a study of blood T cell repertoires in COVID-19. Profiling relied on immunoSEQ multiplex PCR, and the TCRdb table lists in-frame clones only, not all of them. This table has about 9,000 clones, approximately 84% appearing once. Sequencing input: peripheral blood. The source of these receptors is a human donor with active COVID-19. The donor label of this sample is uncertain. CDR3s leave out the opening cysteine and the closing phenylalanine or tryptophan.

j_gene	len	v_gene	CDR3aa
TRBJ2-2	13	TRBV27	ASRGGTGGTGELF
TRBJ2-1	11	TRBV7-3	ASSLTPYNEQF
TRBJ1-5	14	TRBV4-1	ASSQDGGLGNQPQH
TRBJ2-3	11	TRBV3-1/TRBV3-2	ASNGRSTDTQY
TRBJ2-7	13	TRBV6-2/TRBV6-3	ASSRTGFKSYEQY
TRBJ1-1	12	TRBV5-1	ASSFRTGGTEAF
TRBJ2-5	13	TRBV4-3	ASSQGLHSQETQY
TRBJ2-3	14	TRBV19	ASSIDLATGRDTQY
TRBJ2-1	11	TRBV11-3	ASSTSGSHEQF
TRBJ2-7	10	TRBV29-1	SVEEGGYEQY
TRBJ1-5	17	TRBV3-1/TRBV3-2	ASSQENLGGGWSYQPQH
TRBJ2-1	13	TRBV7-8	ASSRREGSYNEQF
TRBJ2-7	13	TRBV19	ASSIGGRASEEQY
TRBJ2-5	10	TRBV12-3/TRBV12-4	ASSQNEETQY
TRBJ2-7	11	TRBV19	ASSLAPSYEQY
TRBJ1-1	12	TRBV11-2	ASSFTGRDTEAF
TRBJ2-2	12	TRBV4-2	ASSQTAGPGELF
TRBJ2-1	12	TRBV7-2	ASSFWGVYNEQF
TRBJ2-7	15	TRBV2	ASYITLGQGASSEQY
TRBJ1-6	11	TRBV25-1	ASRTGGVSPLH
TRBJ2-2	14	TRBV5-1	ASSPGPGQGAGELF
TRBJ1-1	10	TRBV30	AWSYMGGRAF